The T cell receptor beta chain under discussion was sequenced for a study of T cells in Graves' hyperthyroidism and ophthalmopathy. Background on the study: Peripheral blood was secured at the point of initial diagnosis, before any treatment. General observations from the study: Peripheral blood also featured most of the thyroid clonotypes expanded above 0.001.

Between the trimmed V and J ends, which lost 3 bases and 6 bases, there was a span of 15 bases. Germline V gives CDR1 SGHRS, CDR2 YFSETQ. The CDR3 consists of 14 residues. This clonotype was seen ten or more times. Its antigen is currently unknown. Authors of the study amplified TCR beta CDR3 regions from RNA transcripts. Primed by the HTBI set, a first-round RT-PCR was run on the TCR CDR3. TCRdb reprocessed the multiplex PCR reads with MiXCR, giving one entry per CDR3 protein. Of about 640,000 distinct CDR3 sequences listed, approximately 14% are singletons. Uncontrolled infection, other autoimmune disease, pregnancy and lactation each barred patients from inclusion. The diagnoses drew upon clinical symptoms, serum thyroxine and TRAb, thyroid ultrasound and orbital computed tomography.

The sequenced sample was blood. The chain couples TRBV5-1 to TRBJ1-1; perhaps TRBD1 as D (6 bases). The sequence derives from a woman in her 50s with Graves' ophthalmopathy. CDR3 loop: CASSSAIQGSEAFF. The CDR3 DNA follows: TGCGCCAGCAGCTCGGCGATACAGGGTTCTGAAGCTTTCTTT.